The T cell receptor (beta chain) under discussion was sequenced for a study of early T cells in non-severe SARS-CoV-2 infection. Study overall: Alpha and beta chains were unpaired, from unsorted whole-blood bulk RNA. Study observations and caveats: Reliance on VDJdb matching favored anti-spike CD8 responses; private and CD4 specificities were missed.

Germline CDR1 is MNHNY and CDR2 is SVGAGI (reference sequence). The CDR3 extends over 14 amino acids. The germline V and J ends were trimmed by 8 bases and 4 bases, with 17 bases remaining between them. Unique molecular identifiers (one per individual cDNA molecule) were attached. TCRdb processed the 5' RACE reads anew with MiXCR; each CDR3 protein has one entry. There are some 61,000 distinct CDR3 sequences in the sample; approximately 10% occur only once, and less than 25% lies in the top ten. This clonotype was seen a few times. The antigen remains undetermined. This clonotype was sampled from an adult who was a healthcare worker with PCR-confirmed SARS-CoV-2 infection or an uninfected control (not recorded which). This sequence joins TRBV6-6 and TRBJ1-2, with a tentative D call TRBD1 (6 bases). Input material: whole blood. CDR3 DNA sequence: TGTGCCAGCCAACCGGACAGAGGAGGCTATGGCTACACCTTC. Its translation is CASQPDRGGYGYTF.